This entry lists 5 T cell receptor beta chains sequenced from one sample in a study of technical replicates of blood from a few donors. Some clones are missing from TCRdb's copy, which holds only in-frame ones; the method was immunoSEQ multiplex PCR. The sample records more than 90,000 clones, approximately 96% being singletons. The material sequenced was T cells isolated from PBMCs. Source of these receptors: a human donor in good health.

This chain joins TRBV19 and TRBJ1-2; TRBD1 is a possible D gene (6 bases). The CDR3 runs 14 residues. CDR1 and CDR2 (germline): LNHDA, SQIVND (reference sequence). The germline V and J ends were trimmed by 2 bases and 4 bases, with 11 bases remaining between them. The CDR3 sequence: CASSIKTGTYGYTF. CDR3 DNA sequence: TGTGCCAGTAGTATAAAGACAGGTACCTATGGCTACACCTTC.

The V gene is TRBV7-6, the J gene TRBJ2-3; TRBD2 might be the D (6 bases). The V end was cut by 3 bases, the J end by 5 bases, with 18 bases between. CDR1 is SGHVS, CDR2 FNYEAQ, per germline. CDR3 size: 16 residues. This chain's CDR3 is CASSFFSAGSIDTQYF. In DNA form, the CDR3 reads TGTGCCAGCAGCTTTTTTTCGGCGGGAAGTATAGATACGCAGTATTTT.

The chain carries TRBV5-1 and TRBJ2-5; TRBD1 is a possible D gene (6 bases). The CDR3 extends over 15 amino acids. The germline CDR1 and CDR2 sequences are SGHRS and YFSETQ. V lost 0 bases to trimming and J lost 2 bases, with 11 bases between them. The CDR3: CASSLVGTPQETQYF. CDR3 coding DNA: TGCGCCAGCAGCTTGGTCGGGACACCTCAAGAGACCCAGTACTTC. The variable domain in full, with the rest retrieved from reference TRBV5-1 and TRBJ2-5, is KAGVTQTPRYLIKTRGQQVTLSCSPISGHRSVSWYQQTPGQGLQFLFEYFSETQRNKGNFPGRFSGRQFSNSRSEMNVSTLELGDSALYLCASSLVGTPQETQYFGPGTRLLVL.

V usage is TRBV10-1 and J usage is TRBJ1-3, with D possibly matching TRBD1 (6 bases). Germline V gene data show CDR1 as WNHNN and CDR2 as SYGVQD (reference sequence). The CDR3 covers 21 residues. V lost 2 bases and J lost 3, with 29 bases in between. CDR3 nucleotide sequence: TGCGCCAGCAGTGAGGCTCCAACGCGGGGGGGCTTGTTGCCGGGTGGAAACACCATATATTTT. It translates to CASSEAPTRGGLLPGGNTIYF.

This clone appeared a single time. The gene calls are TRBV7-9 and TRBJ2-7; TRBD1 matches at 8 bases. Germline CDR1 reads SEHNR; CDR2 reads FQNEAQ (reference sequence). The ends lost 5 bases at V and 0 bases at J; junction bases unmatched: 6. The CDR3 has 15 residues. The CDR3, as DNA: TGTGCCAGCAGCACGCGGACAGGGACCTCCTACGAGCAGTACTTC. This translates into CASSTRTGTSYEQYF.